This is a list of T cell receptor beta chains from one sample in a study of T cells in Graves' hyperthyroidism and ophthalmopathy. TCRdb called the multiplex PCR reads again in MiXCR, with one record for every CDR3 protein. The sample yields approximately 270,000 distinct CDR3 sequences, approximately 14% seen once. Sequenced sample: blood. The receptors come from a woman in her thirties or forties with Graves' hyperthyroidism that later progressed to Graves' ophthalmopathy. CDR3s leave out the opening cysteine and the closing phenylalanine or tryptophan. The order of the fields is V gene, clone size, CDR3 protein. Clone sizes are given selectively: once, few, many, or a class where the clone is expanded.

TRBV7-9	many	ASSLQQGGEKLF
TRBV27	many	ASSPSTGGVNQPQH
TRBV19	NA	ASSFQGRAGELF
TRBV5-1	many	ASSLASPPTDTQY
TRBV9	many	ASSPSADSSYNEQF
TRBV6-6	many	ASSYSARWNQPQH
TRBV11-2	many	ASSLFHSRRANEKLF
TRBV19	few	ASSLTWDQNIQY
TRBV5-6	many	ASSSLVGGLAEAF
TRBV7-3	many	ASSPKRLAGGNSNTGELF
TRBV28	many	ASSLFHANTGELF
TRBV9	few	ASSGQGVTNEKLF
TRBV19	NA	ASTQASGSLAYEQY
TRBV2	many	ASRWTSGSTSYNEQF
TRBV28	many	ASRRDTRPHYEQY
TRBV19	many	ASSPLVGNEQF
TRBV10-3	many	AISESGTPTYEQY
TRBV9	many	ASSVLGNTDTQY